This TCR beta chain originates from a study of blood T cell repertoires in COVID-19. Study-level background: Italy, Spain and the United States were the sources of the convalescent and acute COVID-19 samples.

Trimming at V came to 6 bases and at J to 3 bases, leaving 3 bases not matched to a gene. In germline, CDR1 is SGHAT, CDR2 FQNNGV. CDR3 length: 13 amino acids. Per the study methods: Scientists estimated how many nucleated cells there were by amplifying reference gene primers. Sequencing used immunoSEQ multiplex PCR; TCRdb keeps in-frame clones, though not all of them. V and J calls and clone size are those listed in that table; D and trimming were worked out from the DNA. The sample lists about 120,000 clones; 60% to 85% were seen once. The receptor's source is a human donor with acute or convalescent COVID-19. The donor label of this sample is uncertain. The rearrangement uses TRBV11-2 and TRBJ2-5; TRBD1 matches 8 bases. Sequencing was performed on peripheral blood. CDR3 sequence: CASRGQEKETQYF. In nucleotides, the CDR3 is TGTGCCAGCAGGGGACAGGAGAAAGAGACCCAGTACTTC.